The 27 T cell receptor beta chains in this list originate from one sample, sequenced in a study of cytomegalovirus exposure and HLA in healthy donors. The PCR was carried out with 60 Vbeta primers and 13 Jbeta primers. Sequencing was performed with immunoSEQ multiplex PCR; in TCRdb, only in-frame clones are kept and a portion is missing. Here the sample spans 200,000 to 250,000 clones, around four fifths being singletons. The source material was PBMCs. The receptors were gathered from a woman aged 40-49 years in good health and CMV-seronegative.

V usage is TRBV29-1 and J usage is TRBJ2-3; D is possibly TRBD1 (6 bases). V was pared by 5 bases and J by 2 bases, with 20 bases between. Per the germline V gene, CDR1 is SQVTM and CDR2 is ANQGSEA. This CDR3 comprises 16 residues. The CDR3, as DNA: TGCAGCGTTAACCGGGACACCAGACCCCCCACAGATACGCAGTATTTT. It is translated as CSVNRDTRPPTDTQYF.

The V gene is TRBV11-2, the J gene TRBJ1-1; the D gene is possibly TRBD1 (5 bases). Germline CDR1 and CDR2: SGHAT and FQNNGV. The CDR3 is made up of 13 amino acids. The V and J ends lost 10 bases and 0 bases respectively, with 12 bases between them. CDR3 coding DNA: TGTGCCACGGGCAGGGACTTGAACACTGAAGCTTTCTTT. Amino acids: CATGRDLNTEAFF.

The chain is built from TRBV7-9 and TRBJ1-4; D possibly corresponds to TRBD1 (5 bases). V was clipped by 1 base and J by 8 bases, with 14 bases between them. This CDR3 comprises 15 residues. Looked up from germline, CDR1 is SEHNR and CDR2 is FQNEAQ (reference sequence). In DNA form, the CDR3 reads TGTGCCAGCAGCTTAGGTGGGGCTAGAGGAGAAAAACTGTTTTTT. This codes for CASSLGGARGEKLFF.

The chain carries TRBV30 and TRBJ1-5; D gene uncertain. Germline CDR1 and CDR2: GTSNPN and SVGIG (reference sequence). Trimming left V 7 bases short and J 6 bases short, with 13 bases between. The CDR3 sequence is 12 residues long. CDR3 in amino acids: CASSRGGQPQHF. In DNA, the CDR3 is TGTGCCTCATCCCGGGGAGGTCAGCCCCAGCATTTT.

This chain uses TRBV5-1 with TRBJ1-1, with D hard to call. Trimming cost V 0 bases and J 2 bases, with 5 bases left between them. Per germline, CDR1 SGHRS and CDR2 YFSETQ. The CDR3 loop spans 13 amino acids. The DNA of the CDR3 is TGCGCCAGCAGCTTGGTAGCTAACACTGAAGCTTTCTTT. It codes for CASSLVANTEAFF.

The chain joins TRBV19 to TRBJ2-1; 10 nucleotides line up with TRBD2. Germline V CDR1 and CDR2: LNHDA, SQIVND (reference sequence). The V gene end was trimmed by 1 base and the J gene end by 8 bases; junction bases not matched to a gene: 5. The CDR3 loop spans 15 amino acids. CDR3 nucleotides: TGTGCCAGTAGTATAGGGACTAGCGGATTGTATGAGCAGTTCTTC. Its protein is CASSIGTSGLYEQFF.

The chain links TRBV28 to TRBJ2-1; 8 bases align to TRBD1. The CDR3 has 12 amino acids. Germline CDR1 MDHEN, CDR2 SYDVKM. With V trimmed by 8 bases and J by 7 bases, 4 bases remained unmatched. Here the CDR3 DNA reads TGTGCCAGCCGGACAGGGTTTAATGAGCAGTTCTTC. As protein: CASRTGFNEQFF.

The CDR3 sequence is CASSLTGGANTEAFF. The CDR3 nucleotides are TGTGCCAGCAGCCTAACAGGGGGCGCTAACACTGAAGCTTTCTTT. The chain is built from TRBV2 and TRBJ1-1; 9 nucleotides match TRBD1. The CDR3 has 15 amino acids. Germline trimming cut 6 bases from V and 2 bases from J; bases unmatched to any gene: 7. Germline-derived CDR1 and CDR2 are SNHLY and FYNNEI.

This chain connects TRBV10-1 to TRBJ2-7; 9 bases fit TRBD1. Germline loops: CDR1 WNHNN, CDR2 SYGVQD (reference sequence). The CDR3 has 12 residues. Trimming took 10 bases from V and 7 from J; bases not matched to a gene: 8. CDR3 sequence reads: CATGTGSREQYF. The CDR3 nucleotides are TGCGCCACCGGGACAGGGTCGCGGGAGCAGTACTTC.

This clone was detected a few times. The V and J genes are TRBV15 and TRBJ2-5; no clear D. The CDR3 sequence is 15 residues long. V was trimmed by 1 base and J by 4 bases, leaving 13 bases between them. Germline values: CDR1 LNHNV, CDR2 YYDKDF (reference sequence). The chain's CDR3 is CATSRVGPARETQYF. Here the CDR3 DNA reads TGTGCCACCAGCAGAGTTGGTCCTGCGAGAGAGACCCAGTACTTC.

This clone has only a few counts. This chain links TRBV7-3 with TRBJ2-3; 9 bases are a match to TRBD1. The CDR3 runs 15 residues. The germline CDR1 and CDR2 sequences are SGHTA and FQGTGA. The V gene end was trimmed by 5 bases and the J gene end by 3 bases; junction bases not matched to a gene: 6. DNA for the CDR3: TGTGCCAGCAGCCCTCCGGGACAGGGTACAGATACGCAGTATTTT. This sequence encodes CASSPPGQGTDTQYF.

The sample holds one count of this clone. The same CDR3 can be traced to other DNA sequences in this sample. The rearrangement uses TRBV19 and TRBJ2-5; 9 positions match TRBD1. Germline-derived CDR1 and CDR2 are LNHDA and SQIVND (reference sequence). This CDR3 contains 15 residues. V shed 5 bases, J shed 4 bases, and the junction held 8 bases outside the gene matches. The CDR3 loop reads CASSPGTGFRETQYF. The CDR3, as DNA: TGTGCCAGTAGTCCCGGGACAGGGTTTCGAGAGACCCAGTACTTC.

The CDR3 DNA reads TGTGCCAGCAGCACAGGGCTGGGATCCTACGAGCAGTACTTC. This codes for CASSTGLGSYEQYF. The chain links TRBV6-5 to TRBJ2-7, with D perhaps matching TRBD1 (6 bases). The CDR3 is 14 residues long. CDR1 is MNHEY, CDR2 SVGAGI, per germline. The V end was cut by 6 bases, the J end by 1 base, with 13 bases between.

This chain uses TRBV30 with TRBJ2-1; D not resolved. This CDR3 spans 14 amino acids. CDR1 and CDR2 (germline): GTSNPN, SVGIG (reference sequence). V lost 8 bases and J 0 bases, leaving 14 bases between the germline ends. The CDR3 protein is CARQRLSSYNEQFF. The CDR3 bases are TGTGCCCGCCAGAGACTTAGCTCCTACAATGAGCAGTTCTTC.

Written as DNA, the CDR3 is TGTGCCAGCAGCTTGGCCTCGACAGGGCTGGATACGCAGTATTTT. Amino acid sequence: CASSLASTGLDTQYF. The chain employs TRBV7-3 and TRBJ2-3; 7 nucleotides match TRBD1. Germline loops: CDR1 SGHTA, CDR2 FQGTGA. The CDR3 has 15 residues. Unmatched junction bases numbered 9, after V lost 3 bases and J lost 6 bases.

The genes are TRBV29-1 and TRBJ2-7; 7 bases are a match to TRBD1. V was pared by 6 bases and J by 2 bases, with 4 bases of the junction left unmatched. Germline V gives CDR1 SQVTM, CDR2 ANQGSEA. The CDR3 is made up of 12 amino acids. CDR3 loop: CSVRTGAYEQYF. CDR3 coding DNA: TGCAGCGTAAGGACAGGAGCCTACGAGCAGTACTTC.

This sequence joins TRBV7-9 and TRBJ2-2, with a possible D match to TRBD2 (6 bases). Deletions cut 1 base from V and 3 bases from J, with 15 bases between. The CDR3 extends over 17 amino acids. Germline CDR1 reads SEHNR; CDR2 reads FQNEAQ (reference sequence). The DNA of the CDR3 is TGTGCCAGCAGCTTAGGAGCGGGCGGGGCCCACACCGGGGAGCTGTTTTTT. Its protein product is CASSLGAGGAHTGELFF.

V is TRBV15 and J is TRBJ2-5; the D is unclear. The CDR3 sequence is 13 residues long. The V gene's germline CDR1 is LNHNV and CDR2 YYDKDF (reference sequence). The V end lost 0 bases, the J end lost 6 bases, and 8 bases lay between the germline ends. As DNA, the CDR3 is TGTGCCACCAGCAGAGATGAGAAGAAGACCCAGTACTTC. Translation: CATSRDEKKTQYF.

The rearrangement uses TRBV2 and TRBJ2-7; D uncertain. The CDR3 extends over 12 amino acids. Trimming took off 10 bases at V and 4 bases at J, with 14 bases between the two ends. The germline V gene encodes CDR1 SNHLY and CDR2 FYNNEI. In DNA, the CDR3 is TGTGCCACCCGCGGCAATGAATACGAGCAGTACTTC. This encodes CATRGNEYEQYF.

Remarks on this clone: An end of the junction differs from the germline gene, which may be a read error. This chain connects TRBV5-4 to TRBJ1-2; D is undetermined. Germline V gives CDR1 SGHNT, CDR2 YYREEE (reference sequence). The CDR3 has 15 amino acids. The DNA of the CDR3 is TGTGCCAGCAGCCCCACTAACGGCGGGTTCTATGGCTACCCCTTC. Protein sequence: CASSPTNGGFYGYPF.

The chain uses TRBV28 and TRBJ1-1; 8 bases agree with TRBD1. Germline values: CDR1 MDHEN, CDR2 SYDVKM. V gave up 2 bases and J gave up 3 bases; unmatched junction bases: 5. The CDR3 has 15 residues. CDR3 in DNA: TGTGCCAGCAGTTTAGGGACAGGTCTTTACACTGAAGCTTTCTTT. Translation gives CASSLGTGLYTEAFF.

The genes are TRBV7-2 and TRBJ2-2; D perhaps matches TRBD2 (6 bases). Per germline, CDR1 SGHTA and CDR2 FQGNSA. Trimming left V 0 bases short and J 8 bases short, with 10 bases between. The CDR3 covers 14 residues. CDR3 DNA: TGTGCCAGCAGCTTAGCGGTGCTAGCGGGGGAGCTGTTTTTT. Protein sequence: CASSLAVLAGELFF.

The J gene is TRBJ2-3, the V gene TRBV30; 7 bases agree with TRBD1. The V gene's germline CDR1 is GTSNPN and CDR2 SVGIG (reference sequence). Trimming removed 3 bases from V and 1 base from J; junction bases left unmatched: 7. The CDR3 length is 15 residues. CDR3 sequence: CAWRDDRAGTDTQYF. The CDR3 DNA sequence: TGTGCCTGGAGAGACGACAGGGCAGGCACAGATACGCAGTATTTT.

V gene TRBV7-2 combines with J gene TRBJ2-1, with 10 bases lining up with TRBD1. From germline, CDR1 is SGHTA and CDR2 FQGNSA. The CDR3 spans 14 residues. J lost 12 bases, V lost 1 base, and 6 bases had no gene match. CDR3 nucleotide sequence: TGTGCCAGCAGCTTAGGCGGGACAGGGGAATCGCAGTTCTTC. It specifies CASSLGGTGESQFF.

The rearrangement uses TRBV9 and TRBJ1-2; D gene ambiguous. From germline, CDR1 is SGDLS and CDR2 YYNGEE. This CDR3 is built from 17 residues. V lost 5 bases and J 0 bases, leaving 20 bases between the germline ends. DNA of the CDR3: TGTGCCAGCAGTTTAACTGAAACCCCACGCACTAACTATGGCTACACCTTC. Its translation is CASSLTETPRTNYGYTF.

The chain uses TRBV7-2 and TRBJ2-3; 9 positions match TRBD2. The CDR3 totals 15 residues. CDR1 and CDR2 (germline): SGHTA, FQGNSA. J lost 6 bases, V lost 5 bases, and 9 bases had no gene match. CDR3 bases: TGTGCCAGCAGCGCAGCGGGGGGATCGGGGGATACGCAGTATTTT. As protein: CASSAAGGSGDTQYF.

The rearrangement links TRBV7-9 to TRBJ2-3; 9 nucleotides match TRBD2. The CDR3 length is 15 residues. The trim removed 3 bases at V and 2 bases at J, leaving 3 bases unmatched. The V gene's germline CDR1 is SEHNR and CDR2 FQNEAQ (reference sequence). CDR3 bases: TGTGCCAGCAGCTTGAGCGGGGGGCACACAGATACGCAGTATTTT. It codes for CASSLSGGHTDTQYF. Based on the CDR3 plus reference TRBV7-9 and TRBJ2-3, the full variable domain is DTGVSQNPRHKITKRGQNVTFRCDPISEHNRLYWYRQTLGQGPEFLTYFQNEAQLEKSRLLSDRFSAERPKGSFSTLEIQRTEQGDSAMYLCASSLSGGHTDTQYFGPGTRLTVL.